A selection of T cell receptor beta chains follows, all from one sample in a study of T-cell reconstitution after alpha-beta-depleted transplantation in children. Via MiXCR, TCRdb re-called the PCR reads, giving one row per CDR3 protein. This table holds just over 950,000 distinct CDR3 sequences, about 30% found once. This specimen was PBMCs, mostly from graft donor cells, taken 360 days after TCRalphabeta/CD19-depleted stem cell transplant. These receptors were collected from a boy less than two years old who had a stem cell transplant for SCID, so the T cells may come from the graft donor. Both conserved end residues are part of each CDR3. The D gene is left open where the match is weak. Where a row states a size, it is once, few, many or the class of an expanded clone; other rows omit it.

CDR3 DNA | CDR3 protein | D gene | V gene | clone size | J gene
TGTGCCAGCAGCTCGGGACTCCTGGTCGCGAACACCGGGGAGCTGTTTTTT | CASSSGLLVANTGELFF | . | TRBV7-2 | . | TRBJ2-2
TGTGCCAGCAGCTCACCCCAGGCGTTCCAAGAGACCCAGTACTTC | CASSSPQAFQETQYF | . | TRBV7-6 | . | TRBJ2-5
TGCAGTGCTAGAATCCCATTGACTAGAGGCACAGATACGCAGTATTTT | CSARIPLTRGTDTQYF | . | TRBV20-1 | few | TRBJ2-3
TGCGCCAGCAGCTTGTACGGGGCACCGACCCAAGAGACCCAGTACTTC | CASSLYGAPTQETQYF | . | TRBV5-1 | few | TRBJ2-5
TGTGCTTGGGGTCGGTCGGCCACCGGGGAGCTGTTTTTT | CAWGRSATGELFF | . | TRBV12-3/TRBV12-4 | . | TRBJ2-2
TGCGCCAGCAGCCAAGTTTGCCGGTTAGCAGGGCCGACTGAAGCTTTCTTT | CASSQVCRLAGPTEAFF | . | TRBV4-1 | . | TRBJ1-1
TGTGCCAGCAGTTTAGCTAGCGGGGGACCCAATCTCGACGACTACGAGCAGTACTTC | CASSLASGGPNLDDYEQYF | TRBD2 | TRBV12-3/TRBV12-4 | . | TRBJ2-7
TGTGCCAGCAGCTTAGCATTGTCGGGGGGCCGTGGAGATACGCAGTATTTT | CASSLALSGGRGDTQYF | . | TRBV7-7 | . | TRBJ2-3
TGTGCCAGCAGCGGACAGGGGAGGACTAATGAAAAACTGTTTTTT | CASSGQGRTNEKLFF | TRBD1 | TRBV7-8 | . | TRBJ1-4
TGTGCCAGCAGGACCGGGGAGGGGGCCTACGAGCAGTACTTC | CASRTGEGAYEQYF | . | TRBV28 | . | TRBJ2-7
TGCAGTGCGGATACCGGGGGCAACACTGAAGCTTTCTTT | CSADTGGNTEAFF | . | TRBV20-1 | few | TRBJ1-1
TGTGCCAGCAGTTCAAGATACAGGGCCTCTGGGGCCAACGTCCTGACTTTC | CASSSRYRASGANVLTF | . | TRBV28 | once | TRBJ2-6
TGCAGTGCTTTTAGGCGGGGGGCAGATACGCAGTATTTT | CSAFRRGADTQYF | TRBD2 | TRBV20-1 | few | TRBJ2-3
TGCGCCAGCAGCCAAGTGCTAGCGGGGAGAGGAGGGGATACGCAGTATTTT | CASSQVLAGRGGDTQYF | TRBD2 | TRBV4-1 | few | TRBJ2-3
TGCAGCGTTGGCACGACGGGACAGGGACGACAAGTGGGAAGTCAGCAGTACTTC | CSVGTTGQGRQVGSQQYF | TRBD1 | TRBV29-1 | . | TRBJ2-7
TGTGCCAGCAGTTACGGGGGTAGCACAGATACGCAGTATTTT | CASSYGGSTDTQYF | . | TRBV6-5 | many | TRBJ2-3
TGTGCCAGTAGTATTATGGGGCAAGGCTACGAGCAGTACTTC | CASSIMGQGYEQYF | . | TRBV19 | once | TRBJ2-7
TGTGCCAGCAGTCAGTCGGACAGACGAATCTACGAGCAGTACTTC | CASSQSDRRIYEQYF | . | TRBV6-5 | . | TRBJ2-7
TGTACCAGCAGTTTATGGCCCCAACTCGAGCAGTACTTC | CTSSLWPQLEQYF | . | TRBV28 | . | TRBJ2-7
TGCGCCAGCAGCCTGACGGGGGATAATTCACCCCTCCACTTT | CASSLTGDNSPLHF | . | TRBV4-3 | few | TRBJ1-6
TGTGCCAGCAGCCAAGAGACTAGCGGGAACAATGAGCAGTTCTTC | CASSQETSGNNEQFF | TRBD2 | TRBV3-1 | few | TRBJ2-1
TGCAGTGCTAGAGATTGGAGACAGGGGAATGAAAAACTGTTTTTT | CSARDWRQGNEKLFF | TRBD1 | TRBV20-1 | . | TRBJ1-4
TGCGCCAGCAGCTTGGACAGGGTAGGGTCCGGGGAGCTGTTTTTT | CASSLDRVGSGELFF | . | TRBV5-1 | few | TRBJ2-2
TGTGCCAGCAGTGGGACAGGATCGCGTGGTGGGGAGCTGTTTTTT | CASSGTGSRGGELFF | TRBD1 | TRBV6-2/TRBV6-3 | few | TRBJ2-2
TGTGCCAGCAGCTCATTGGGGGCGACTTATGGGGAGCAGTACTTC | CASSSLGATYGEQYF | . | TRBV7-7 | . | TRBJ2-7
TGTGCCAGCAGTTACGGGACAGGGGACTTCTATGGCTACACCTTC | CASSYGTGDFYGYTF | TRBD1 | TRBV6-5 | . | TRBJ1-2
TGTGCCAGCAGTCTCGGACTGGGAGTCCCCCCGAATGAGCAGTTCTTC | CASSLGLGVPPNEQFF | . | TRBV28 | . | TRBJ2-1
TGTGCCAGCAGCTTGAATCCTAATGAAAAACTGTTTTTT | CASSLNPNEKLFF | . | TRBV5-5 | many | TRBJ1-4
TGTGCCAGCAGCGTAGTAGGGGCCTCGGGGGAGCTGTTTTTT | CASSVVGASGELFF | . | TRBV9 | . | TRBJ2-2
TGTGCCAGCAGCTCCTCTAGCGGGGGGTCCTACAATGAGCAGTTCTTC | CASSSSSGGSYNEQFF | TRBD2 | TRBV6-5 | . | TRBJ2-1
TGTGCCAGCAGTACACTCCTACAGGGCAGGGAGCAGTTCTTC | CASSTLLQGREQFF | . | TRBV6-1 | few | TRBJ2-1
TGTGCCAGCAGGGGGACCCAATCAGCCAAAAACATTCAGTACTTC | CASRGTQSAKNIQYF | . | TRBV2 | . | TRBJ2-4
TGTGCCAGCAGCCAAGATGGGGGGCAGATTGGGTACGAGCAGTACTTC | CASSQDGGQIGYEQYF | . | TRBV3-1 | . | TRBJ2-7
TGTGCCAGCAGTTTATATGGGAGCTCCTACGAGCAGTACTTC | CASSLYGSSYEQYF | . | TRBV28 | few | TRBJ2-7
TGTGCCTCCTGGACAGGGGGAAACACCATATATTTT | CASWTGGNTIYF | TRBD1 | TRBV10-3 | . | TRBJ1-3
TGCAGTGCTAGACCCTCGCTTCTGAACACTGAAGCTTTCTTT | CSARPSLLNTEAFF | . | TRBV20-1 | few | TRBJ1-1
TGTGCCAGCAGCTTATGGCGAGGGGGCCGTTCTGAAGCTTTCTTT | CASSLWRGGRSEAFF | TRBD1 | TRBV7-8 | few | TRBJ1-1
TGTGCCAGCAGTTACTCTCTAACAGCGCAGTATTTT | CASSYSLTAQYF | . | TRBV6-2/TRBV6-3 | . | TRBJ2-3
TGTGCCAGCAGCCTCAGACAGGGGGCCCCCGGGGAGCTGTTTTTT | CASSLRQGAPGELFF | TRBD1 | TRBV12-3/TRBV12-4 | few | TRBJ2-2
TGCGCCAGCAGCTTGGTGACCGGGACAGTGGTCGGGGAGCTGTTTTTT | CASSLVTGTVVGELFF | TRBD1 | TRBV5-1 | . | TRBJ2-2
TGCAGCGTTGTAGGGACATCCTTCAGCAATGAGCAGTTCTTC | CSVVGTSFSNEQFF | . | TRBV29-1 | few | TRBJ2-1
TGTGCTAGTGGTTTGACCCCCGGGACAGGGATCCACGAGCAGTACTTC | CASGLTPGTGIHEQYF | TRBD1 | TRBV12-5 | few | TRBJ2-7
TGTGCCAGCAGTTACGGGACAGCCTTGAACACTGAAGCTTTCTTT | CASSYGTALNTEAFF | TRBD1 | TRBV3-1 | . | TRBJ1-1
TGCGCCAGCAGCCCCGTTAGGGTAGGAAATGAGCAGTTCTTC | CASSPVRVGNEQFF | . | TRBV5-1 | few | TRBJ2-1
TGCAGTGCTAGGGCTCCCGGGACCACAACGCGGGTTCAGTACTTC | CSARAPGTTTRVQYF | . | TRBV20-1 | . | TRBJ2-4
TGTGCCAGCAGCGACCCGGGGATGATAGAGACCCAGTACTTC | CASSDPGMIETQYF | . | TRBV7-9 | few | TRBJ2-5
TGTGCCAGTAGTACGCTGGACAGGGGTCGGATTGTATCGGGTGGCTACACCTTC | CASSTLDRGRIVSGGYTF | TRBD1 | TRBV19 | . | TRBJ1-2
TGTGCCAGCAGTGAAGGACCCGGGGGCCCGTATAGCAATCAGCCCCAGCATTTT | CASSEGPGGPYSNQPQHF | . | TRBV6-1 | . | TRBJ1-5
TGTGCCACCAGCAGAGGATGGGGACCGGGTACCACTCAGCCCCAGCATTTT | CATSRGWGPGTTQPQHF | . | TRBV15 | . | TRBJ1-5
TGCAGTGCCCCGGAGACAGGGAGCTATCAGCCCCAGCATTTT | CSAPETGSYQPQHF | TRBD1 | TRBV20-1 | . | TRBJ1-5